The TCR beta chain described here comes from a study of blood T cell repertoires in COVID-19. For the study at large: T cells, B-cell-depleted T cells, or PBMCs provided the cDNA or gDNA that served as material.

Germline CDR1 and CDR2: LNHDA and SQIVND (reference sequence). CDR3 length equals 16 residues. V was pared by 5 bases and J by 5 bases, with 14 bases of the junction left unmatched. Repertoires were generated with immunoSEQ multiplex PCR, while TCRdb's copy carries only in-frame clones and drops some. This table holds over 200,000 clones, over 75% found once. In this sample, this clone turned up a few times. This TCR was sampled from a human donor in a cohort sampled during active COVID-19. Specimen: peripheral blood. The rearrangement uses TRBV19 and TRBJ2-7; TRBD2 matches 8 bases. The CDR3 protein is CASSPGGGRMKHEQYF. CDR3 nucleotide sequence: TGTGCCAGTAGTCCGGGAGGGGGGCGCATGAAACACGAGCAGTACTTC.